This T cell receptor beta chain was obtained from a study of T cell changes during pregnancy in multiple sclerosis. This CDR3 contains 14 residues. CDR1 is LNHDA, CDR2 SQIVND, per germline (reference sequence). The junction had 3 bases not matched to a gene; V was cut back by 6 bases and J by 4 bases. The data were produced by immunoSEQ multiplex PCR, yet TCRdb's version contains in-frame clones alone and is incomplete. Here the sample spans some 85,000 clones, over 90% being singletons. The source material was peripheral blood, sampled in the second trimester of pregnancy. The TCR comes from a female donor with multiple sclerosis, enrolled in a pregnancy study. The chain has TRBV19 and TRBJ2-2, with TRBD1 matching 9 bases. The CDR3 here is CASRQGAATGELFF. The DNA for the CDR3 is TGTGCCAGTAGACAGGGGGCCGCCACCGGGGAGCTGTTTTTT.